This T cell receptor beta chain is drawn from a study of blood T cell repertoires in COVID-19. About the study: COVID-19 samples from acute and convalescent phases originated in the United States, Italy and Spain.

Trimming cost V 2 bases and J 2 bases; bases outside gene matches: 8. CDR1 MNHEY and CDR2 SMNVEV come from the germline V gene (reference sequence). CDR3 length: 16 amino acids. This clone was found many times. The table came from immunoSEQ multiplex PCR; TCRdb's copy has only in-frame clones and leaves some out. The table includes approximately 150,000 clones, about 85% detected once. Sequencing was carried out using peripheral blood. The clonotype was recovered from a woman aged 50 to 60 with COVID-19, enrolled during active disease. V is TRBV27 and J is TRBJ1-2; 7 bases are a match to TRBD1. The CDR3 DNA follows: TGTGCCAGCAGTTTACTCGGGTCAGGGGGGAACTATGGCTACACCTTC. Amino acid sequence: CASSLLGSGGNYGYTF.